The T cell receptor beta chain described here comes from a study of cytomegalovirus exposure and HLA in healthy donors. PCR amplification relied on 60 Vbeta primers (plus 13 Jbeta primers). Under the authors' procedure: Later work found 65 million to 85 million unique TCR beta chains, with roughly 11 million shared. Measured with immunoSEQ multiplex PCR; TCRdb has only the in-frame clones, and not every one. That table gives V, J and clone size, and the DNA gave D and trimming. The sample carries over 250,000 clones, approximately 90% recorded once. Likely unrecorded immune exposures existed in these nominally healthy donors. Details on this clone: The antigen is undetermined.

General observations from the study: Through in vitro validation, a few CMV-associated chains were shown to be specific for CMV antigens. 164 TCR beta chains were listed as cytomegalovirus-associated.

The CDR3 is made up of 17 amino acids. Trimming cost V 4 bases and J 6 bases; bases outside gene matches: 14. The germline CDR1 and CDR2 sequences are SGHTA and FQGNSA. V usage is TRBV7-2 and J usage is TRBJ2-7, with 11 nucleotides matching TRBD2. The clonotype was recovered from a middle-aged man in good health and CMV-seropositive. Sequences were obtained from PBMCs. The CDR3 bases are TGTGCCAGCAGCTGGCCCAGGGCTAGCGGGAGGACCTTCGAGCAGTACTTC. Translation gives CASSWPRASGRTFEQYF.